This T cell receptor beta chain was captured by sequencing in a study of blood T cell repertoires in COVID-19. The wider study: The United States, Italy and Spain provided the acute and convalescent COVID-19 samples. T cells, B-cell-depleted T cells, or PBMCs provided the cDNA or gDNA that served as material.

CDR3 size: 17 residues. Losses at the gene ends were 3 bases for V and 4 bases for J; bases not matched to a gene: 12. In germline, CDR1 is SGDLS, CDR2 YYNGEE. Data came from immunoSEQ multiplex PCR; TCRdb stores just in-frame clones and leaves some out. This table has more than 200,000 clones, around nine tenths appearing once. V is TRBV9 and J is TRBJ2-2; 7 bases align to TRBD1. Sample: PBMCs or T cells enriched from blood (not recorded which). The TCR originated in a woman aged 45-65 years who had recovered from COVID-19. In DNA, the CDR3 is TGTGCCAGCAGCGCTCCCAGAGGGGGCGACCCCACCGGGGAGCTGTTTTTT. Translation: CASSAPRGGDPTGELFF.